This TCR beta chain stems from a study of blood T cell repertoires in COVID-19. The wider study: T cells, B-cell-depleted T cells, or PBMCs provided the cDNA or gDNA that served as material.

The V end lost 0 bases, the J end lost 7 bases, and 14 bases lay between the germline ends. Germline V CDR1 and CDR2: SGHKS, YYEKEE (reference sequence). This CDR3 has 15 amino acids. Participants were aged about 18 to 95 years, lived in roughly 23 US areas, and enrolled virtually. Participant-reported clinical history was the basis for cohort assignment. Produced via immunoSEQ multiplex PCR; TCRdb's table is partial and in-frame only. Of 140,000 to 150,000 clones listed, roughly 88% were seen once; the top ten hold roughly 1.2%. The receptor comes from a young woman with acute COVID-19. This chain connects TRBV5-5 to TRBJ1-5; D is perhaps TRBD1 (5 bases). Material: PBMCs or T cells enriched from blood (not recorded which). CDR3 bases: TGTGCCAGCAGCTTGGTGGGGCAGGGAGGACAGCCCCAGCATTTT. Translation: CASSLVGQGGQPQHF.